The 8 T cell receptor beta chains given below trace back to one sample, sequenced in a study of blood T cell repertoires in COVID-19 (dated by TCRdb to the early 2020s). To prepare the library, the immunoSEQ multiplex PCR assay was applied. TCRdb re-hosts the immuneACCESS table, in-frame sequences only. Its copies lack some clones; in the studies checked, an unresolved V gene accounts for under half of them, and the cause for the rest is not known. The sample records about 220,000 clones, 84% of which are singletons. The biggest ten clones account for 5.1% of the sample. Sequencing used peripheral blood. Source of these receptors: a woman between 55 and 75 years old who had recovered from COVID-19.

The chain uses TRBV7-2 and TRBJ1-2; D remains ambiguous. The V end was cut by 0 bases, the J end by 4 bases, with 9 bases between. This CDR3 has 14 residues. CDR1 is SGHTA and CDR2 is FQGNSA in the germline V gene. The CDR3 sequence is CASSLARAAYGYTF. Here the CDR3 DNA reads TGTGCCAGCAGCTTAGCGCGGGCAGCCTATGGCTACACCTTC.

The chain joins TRBV19 to TRBJ2-7; 12 positions match TRBD1. J was trimmed by 9 bases and V by 6 bases; bases with no gene match: 9. This CDR3 has 14 amino acids. CDR1 is LNHDA, CDR2 SQIVND, per germline (reference sequence). The CDR3: CASSRDRGRTAQYF. The CDR3 coding sequence is TGTGCCAGTAGCAGGGACAGGGGGCGGACGGCGCAGTACTTC.

The CDR3 coding sequence is TGTGCCAGCAGTACCACGCGGGGAGATGGCTACACCTTC. This translates into CASSTTRGDGYTF. The V gene is TRBV6-2 or TRBV6-3, the J gene TRBJ1-2, with D unresolved. The ends were cut back, 5 bases at V and 6 bases at J, with 13 bases in the middle. The length of the CDR3 is 13 residues. Germline V lookup: CDR1 MNHEY, CDR2 SVGEGT.

The rearrangement uses TRBV4-2 and TRBJ2-1; D remains unclear. V dropped 4 bases and J dropped 6 bases, with 16 bases sitting between them. The CDR3 runs 15 residues. Germline assignment: CDR1 LGHNA and CDR2 YNFKEQ. The CDR3 DNA reads as TGTGCCAGCAGCCCCGGGTCCTTGTTCTCCAATGAGCAGTTCTTC. Translated, it gives CASSPGSLFSNEQFF.

The chain couples TRBV19 to TRBJ2-7; 13 bases match TRBD2. The V segment lost 8 bases and the J segment 2 bases; nucleotides outside the gene matches: 6. This CDR3 is 15 amino acids long. CDR1 LNHDA and CDR2 SQIVND come from the germline V gene (reference sequence). The CDR3 spells CASGLTSGGTYEQYF. CDR3 DNA: TGTGCCAGTGGCCTGACTAGCGGGGGGACCTACGAGCAGTACTTC.

This clone has a handful of counts. The rearrangement links TRBV2 to TRBJ1-5; TRBD1 aligns across 7 bases. The CDR3 covers 13 residues. V trimming: 7 bases; J trimming: 1 base; junction bases outside the gene matches: 1. Germline CDR1 reads SNHLY; CDR2 reads FYNNEI. The CDR3 is CASKGQSNQPQHF. The CDR3 DNA is TGTGCCAGCAAGGGACAGAGCAATCAGCCCCAGCATTTT.

This CDR3 reads CASSRRDYPYNEQFF. The CDR3, as DNA: TGTGCCAGCAGCCGACGGGACTATCCCTACAATGAGCAGTTCTTC. The chain links TRBV3-1 (or the pseudogene TRBV3-2) to TRBJ2-1, with TRBD2 identical over 7 bases. The germline V gene encodes CDR1 LGHDT and CDR2 YNNKEL (reference sequence). Unmatched junction bases numbered 5, after V lost 4 bases and J lost 2 bases. This CDR3 has 15 amino acids.

This chain joins TRBV9 and TRBJ2-1, with 9 bases identical to TRBD2. CDR3 length: 15 residues. CDR1 is SGDLS and CDR2 is YYNGEE in the germline V gene. The ends lost 3 bases at V and 5 bases at J; junction bases unmatched: 6. The CDR3 spells CASSGNLAGDNEQFF. For the CDR3, the DNA is TGTGCCAGCAGCGGGAACTTAGCGGGGGACAATGAGCAGTTCTTC. Full variable domain (outside the CDR3, taken from reference TRBV9 and TRBJ2-1): DSGVTQTPKHLITATGQRVTLRCSPRSGDLSVYWYQQSLDQGLQFLIQYYNGEERAKGNILERFSAQQFPDLHSELNLSSLELGDSALYFCASSGNLAGDNEQFFGPGTRLTVL.